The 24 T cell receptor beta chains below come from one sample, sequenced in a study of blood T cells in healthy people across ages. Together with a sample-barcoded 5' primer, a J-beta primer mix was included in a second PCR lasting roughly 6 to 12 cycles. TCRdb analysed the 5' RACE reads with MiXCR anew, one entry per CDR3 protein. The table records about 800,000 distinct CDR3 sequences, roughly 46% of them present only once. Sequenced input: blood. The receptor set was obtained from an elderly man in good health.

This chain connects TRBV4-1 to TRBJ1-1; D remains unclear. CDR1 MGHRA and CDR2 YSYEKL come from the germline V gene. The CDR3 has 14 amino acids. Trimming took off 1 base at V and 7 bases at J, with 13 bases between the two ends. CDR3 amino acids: CASSQASAPLEAFF. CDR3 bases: TGCGCCAGCAGCCAAGCCAGCGCACCACTTGAAGCTTTCTTT.

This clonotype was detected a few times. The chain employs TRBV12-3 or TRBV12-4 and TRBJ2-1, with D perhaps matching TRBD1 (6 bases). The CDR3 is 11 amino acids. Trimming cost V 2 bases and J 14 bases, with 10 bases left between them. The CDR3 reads CASSLYRTEFF. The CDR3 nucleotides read TGTGCCAGCAGTTTATATAGGACAGAGTTCTTC.

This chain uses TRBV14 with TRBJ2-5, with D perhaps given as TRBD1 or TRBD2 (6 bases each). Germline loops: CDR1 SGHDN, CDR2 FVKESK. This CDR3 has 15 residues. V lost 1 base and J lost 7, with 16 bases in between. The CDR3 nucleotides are TGTGCCAGCAGCCAAGGTTCGGGGGCCCGGGGGACCCAGTACTTC. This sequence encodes CASSQGSGARGTQYF.

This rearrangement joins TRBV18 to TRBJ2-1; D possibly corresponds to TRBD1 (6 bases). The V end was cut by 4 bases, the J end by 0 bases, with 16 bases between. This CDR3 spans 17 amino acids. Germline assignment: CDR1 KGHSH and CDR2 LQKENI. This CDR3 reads CASSQPDRISSYNEQFF. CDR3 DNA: TGTGCCAGCTCACAACCCGACAGGATTAGCTCCTACAATGAGCAGTTCTTC.

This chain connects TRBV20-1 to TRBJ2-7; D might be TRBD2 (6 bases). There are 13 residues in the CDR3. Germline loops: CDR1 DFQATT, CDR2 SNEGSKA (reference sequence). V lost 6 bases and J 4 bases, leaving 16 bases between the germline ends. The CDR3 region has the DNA TGCAGTGCGCGTGGGACTCAGCCTTACGAGCAGTACTTC. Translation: CSARGTQPYEQYF.

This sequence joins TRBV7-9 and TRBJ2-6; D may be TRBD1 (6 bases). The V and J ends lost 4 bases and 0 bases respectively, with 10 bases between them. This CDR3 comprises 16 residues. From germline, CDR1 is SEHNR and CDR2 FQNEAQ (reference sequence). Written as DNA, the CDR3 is TGTGCCAGCAGCTACACAGGGAACTCTGGGGCCAACGTCCTGACTTTC. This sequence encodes CASSYTGNSGANVLTF.

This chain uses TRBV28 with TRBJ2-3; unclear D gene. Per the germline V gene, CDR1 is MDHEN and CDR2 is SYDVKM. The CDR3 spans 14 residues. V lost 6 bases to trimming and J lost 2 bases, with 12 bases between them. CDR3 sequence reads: CASRVGHPTDTQYF. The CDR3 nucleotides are TGTGCCAGCAGGGTCGGGCACCCCACAGATACGCAGTATTTT.

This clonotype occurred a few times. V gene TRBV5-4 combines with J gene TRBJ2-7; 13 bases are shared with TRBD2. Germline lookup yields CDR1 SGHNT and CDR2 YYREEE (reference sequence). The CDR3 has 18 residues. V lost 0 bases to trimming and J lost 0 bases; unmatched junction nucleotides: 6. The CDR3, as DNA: TGTGCCAGCAGCTTGGAGGGACTAGCGGGATTGGGCTCCTACGAGCAGTACTTC. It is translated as CASSLEGLAGLGSYEQYF.

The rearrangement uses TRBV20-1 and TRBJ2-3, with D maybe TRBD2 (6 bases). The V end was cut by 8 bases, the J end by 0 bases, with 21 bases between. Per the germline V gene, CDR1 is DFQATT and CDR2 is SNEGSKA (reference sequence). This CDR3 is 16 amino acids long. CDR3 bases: TGCAGTACCGGGGTAGCGGATGCTTCTAGCACAGATACGCAGTATTTT. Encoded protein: CSTGVADASSTDTQYF.

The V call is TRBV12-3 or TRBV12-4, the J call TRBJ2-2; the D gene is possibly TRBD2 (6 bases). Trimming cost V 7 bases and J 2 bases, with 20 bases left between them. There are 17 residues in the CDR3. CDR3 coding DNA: TGTGCCAGCACCCGCGGGACGCCCGAGGGAAACACCGGGGAGCTGTTTTTT. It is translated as CASTRGTPEGNTGELFF.

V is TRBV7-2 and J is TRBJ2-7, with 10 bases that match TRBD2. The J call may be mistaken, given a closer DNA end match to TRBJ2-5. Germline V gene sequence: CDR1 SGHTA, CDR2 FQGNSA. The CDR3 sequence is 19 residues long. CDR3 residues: CASNFLRGRSSGRTETQYF. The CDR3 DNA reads TGTGCCAGCAACTTCCTCCGAGGGAGGTCTAGCGGGAGAACTGAGACCCAGTACTTC.

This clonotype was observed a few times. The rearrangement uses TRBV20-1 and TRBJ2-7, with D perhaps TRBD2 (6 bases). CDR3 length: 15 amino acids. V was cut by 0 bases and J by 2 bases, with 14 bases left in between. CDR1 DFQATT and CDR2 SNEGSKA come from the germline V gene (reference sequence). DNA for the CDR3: TGCAGTGCTAGAGATCTAGGTAGCGGTACCTACGAGCAGTACTTC. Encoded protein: CSARDLGSGTYEQYF.

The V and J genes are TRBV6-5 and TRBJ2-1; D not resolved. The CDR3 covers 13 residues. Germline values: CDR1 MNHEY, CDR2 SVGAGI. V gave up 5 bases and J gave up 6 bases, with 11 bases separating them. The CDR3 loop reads CASSTWLRNEQFF. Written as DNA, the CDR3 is TGTGCCAGCAGTACCTGGCTCCGCAATGAGCAGTTCTTC.

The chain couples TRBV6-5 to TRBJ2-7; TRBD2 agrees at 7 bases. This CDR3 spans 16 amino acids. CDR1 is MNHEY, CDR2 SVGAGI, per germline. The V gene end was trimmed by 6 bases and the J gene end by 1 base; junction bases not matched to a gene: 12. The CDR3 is CASSPGTTLLSYEQYF. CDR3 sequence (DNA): TGTGCCAGCAGCCCGGGGACTACCCTACTATCCTACGAGCAGTACTTC.

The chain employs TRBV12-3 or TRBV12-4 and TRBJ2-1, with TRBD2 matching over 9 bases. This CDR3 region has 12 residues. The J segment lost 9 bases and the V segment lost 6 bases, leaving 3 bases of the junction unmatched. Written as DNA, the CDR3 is TGTGCCAGCAGCTCAGCGGGGGGTGAGCAGTTCTTC. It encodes CASSSAGGEQFF.

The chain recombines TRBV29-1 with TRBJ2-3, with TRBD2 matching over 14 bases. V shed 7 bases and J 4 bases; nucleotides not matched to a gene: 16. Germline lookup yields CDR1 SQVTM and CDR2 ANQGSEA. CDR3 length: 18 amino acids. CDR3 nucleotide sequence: TGCAGCGCATTAACAAGACTAGCGGGAGGGCCTCTCGCAGATACGCAGTATTTT. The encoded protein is CSALTRLAGGPLADTQYF.

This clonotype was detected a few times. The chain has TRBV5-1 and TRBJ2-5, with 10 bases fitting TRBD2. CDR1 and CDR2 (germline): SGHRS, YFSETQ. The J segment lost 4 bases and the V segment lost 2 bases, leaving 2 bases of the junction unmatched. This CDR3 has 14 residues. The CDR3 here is CASSFPSGRETQYF. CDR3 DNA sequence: TGCGCCAGCAGCTTCCCTAGCGGGAGAGAGACCCAGTACTTC.

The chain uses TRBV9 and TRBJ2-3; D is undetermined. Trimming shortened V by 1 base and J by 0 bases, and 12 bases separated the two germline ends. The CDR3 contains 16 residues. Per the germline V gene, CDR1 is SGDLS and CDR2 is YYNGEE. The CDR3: CASSVLSGLSTDTQYF. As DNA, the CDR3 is TGTGCCAGCAGCGTATTATCCGGGCTTAGCACAGATACGCAGTATTTT.

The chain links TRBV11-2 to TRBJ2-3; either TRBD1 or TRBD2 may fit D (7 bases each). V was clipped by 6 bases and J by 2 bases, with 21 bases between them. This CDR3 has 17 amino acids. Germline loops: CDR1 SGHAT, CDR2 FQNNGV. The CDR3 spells CASRSGGAGGFTDTQYF. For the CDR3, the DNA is TGTGCCAGCAGGTCAGGGGGGGCAGGCGGCTTCACAGATACGCAGTATTTT.

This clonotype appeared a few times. The CDR3 sequence: CSTKSPGTETQYF. CDR3 DNA sequence: TGCAGCACCAAGAGTCCAGGGACCGAGACCCAGTACTTC. The chain employs TRBV29-1 and TRBJ2-7, with D tentatively TRBD1 or TRBD2 (5 bases each). The J call could be wrong; TRBJ2-5 is a better fit for the DNA end. Per the germline V gene, CDR1 is SQVTM and CDR2 is ANQGSEA. CDR3 length: 13 residues.

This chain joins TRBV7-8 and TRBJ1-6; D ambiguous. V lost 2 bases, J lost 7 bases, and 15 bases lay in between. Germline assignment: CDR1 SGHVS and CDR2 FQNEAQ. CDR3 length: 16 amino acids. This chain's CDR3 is CASSLSSQQTNSPLHF. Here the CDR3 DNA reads TGTGCCAGCAGCTTAAGTTCCCAACAAACGAATTCACCCCTCCACTTT.

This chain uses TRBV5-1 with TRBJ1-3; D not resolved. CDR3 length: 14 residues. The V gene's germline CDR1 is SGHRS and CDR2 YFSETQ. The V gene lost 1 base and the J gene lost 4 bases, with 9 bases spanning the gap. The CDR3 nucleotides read TGCGCCAGCAGCTTGCCGGGGAGGGGAAACACCATATATTTT. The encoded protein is CASSLPGRGNTIYF. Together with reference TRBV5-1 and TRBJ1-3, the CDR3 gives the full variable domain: KAGVTQTPRYLIKTRGQQVTLSCSPISGHRSVSWYQQTPGQGLQFLFEYFSETQRNKGNFPGRFSGRQFSNSRSEMNVSTLELGDSALYLCASSLPGRGNTIYFGEGSWLTVV.

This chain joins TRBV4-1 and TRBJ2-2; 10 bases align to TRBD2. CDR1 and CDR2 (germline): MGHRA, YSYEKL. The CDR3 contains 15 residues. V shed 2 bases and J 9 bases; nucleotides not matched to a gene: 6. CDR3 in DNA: TGCGCCAGCAGCCAACTCCGGGGACTAGCGAGGGAGCTGTTTTTT. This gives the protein CASSQLRGLARELFF.

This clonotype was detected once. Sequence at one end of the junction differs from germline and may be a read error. The CDR3 reads CAGSPAGSYGYTF. The CDR3 bases are TGTGCCGGCAGCCCGGCAGGGAGCTATGGCTACACCTTC. V is TRBV7-2 and J is TRBJ1-2; a weak D match, TRBD1 (5 bases). The CDR3 covers 13 residues. CDR1 SGHTA and CDR2 FQGNSA come from the germline V gene.